These 19 T cell receptor beta chains came from one sample sequenced in a study of T cells in Graves' hyperthyroidism and ophthalmopathy. Amplification yielded TCR beta CDR3 regions, with RNA transcripts as the source. RT-PCR in the first round (using the HTBI primer set) targeted the TCR CDR3. TCRdb ran MiXCR on the multiplex PCR reads and lists one entry per CDR3 protein. Of a few hundred thousand distinct CDR3 sequences listed, roughly 13% are singletons. Sequences were obtained from blood. Receptor source: a woman between 40 and 55 years old with Graves' ophthalmopathy.

This clonotype was observed many times. This CDR3 is CASSRAAGSGNEQFF. CDR3 coding DNA: TGTGCCAGCAGTCGCGCTGCGGGATCGGGCAATGAGCAGTTCTTC. The J gene is TRBJ2-1, the V gene TRBV7-2, with D possibly TRBD2 on 6 matching bases. V lost 6 bases and J 6 bases, leaving 18 bases between the germline ends. This CDR3 comprises 15 residues. Germline V gene data show CDR1 as SGHTA and CDR2 as FQGNSA.

This clonotype has ten or more counts. The chain has TRBV14 and TRBJ1-1; D unresolved. Per the germline V gene, CDR1 is SGHDN and CDR2 is FVKESK. CDR3 length: 15 residues. V gave up 4 bases and J gave up 0 bases, with 12 bases separating them. CDR3 sequence reads: CASSRRPGVNTEAFF. CDR3 sequence (DNA): TGTGCCAGCAGCCGAAGACCAGGCGTGAACACTGAAGCTTTCTTT.

This clonotype was seen many times. The chain uses TRBV15 and TRBJ2-1; no reliable D call. The V gene lost 0 bases and the J gene lost 4 bases, with 10 bases spanning the gap. The CDR3 contains 15 residues. CDR1 is LNHNV and CDR2 is YYDKDF in the germline V gene (reference sequence). CDR3 DNA sequence: TGTGCCACCAGCAGAGAAGGCACGATATACAATGAGCAGTTCTTC. Translation gives CATSREGTIYNEQFF.

This clonotype was counted ten times or more. The rearrangement uses TRBV15 and TRBJ1-1, with no clear D. V shed 5 bases and J shed 0 bases, with 7 bases lying between them. Looked up from germline, CDR1 is LNHNV and CDR2 is YYDKDF (reference sequence). The CDR3 extends over 13 amino acids. The CDR3 DNA follows: TGTGCCACCAGCCTGGGGTTGAACACTGAAGCTTTCTTT. Translating it yields CATSLGLNTEAFF.

The rearrangement joins TRBV3-1 to TRBJ2-5, with 10 nucleotides matching TRBD2. Germline V CDR1 and CDR2: LGHDT, YNNKEL (reference sequence). The CDR3 has 17 amino acids. Unmatched junction bases numbered 11, after V lost 3 bases and J lost 4 bases. This CDR3 is CASSQLELAGYGETQYF. CDR3 bases: TGTGCCAGCAGCCAGCTGGAACTAGCGGGATATGGAGAGACCCAGTACTTC.

The table lists this clonotype with many counts. V is TRBV20-1 and J is TRBJ2-3; D gene unclear. CDR1 DFQATT and CDR2 SNEGSKA come from the germline V gene (reference sequence). This CDR3 spans 10 amino acids. Deletions cut 5 bases from V and 5 bases from J, with 5 bases between. The CDR3 reads CSAYKDTQYF. The CDR3 DNA reads as TGCAGTGCTTATAAAGATACGCAGTATTTT.

The chain is built from TRBV6-1 and TRBJ1-2; D is perhaps TRBD1 (5 bases). Germline V gene sequence: CDR1 MNHNS, CDR2 SASEGT. V lost 11 bases and J lost 8, with 18 bases in between. The CDR3 loop spans 12 amino acids. The CDR3 region has the DNA TGTGCCTCTAATTTGGGGGGGGAAGGCTACACCTTC. Residues: CASNLGGEGYTF.

This clonotype has at least ten counts. The genes are TRBV12-3 or TRBV12-4 and TRBJ1-5, with a tentative D call TRBD1 (5 bases). The CDR3 has 13 amino acids. V lost 6 bases, J lost 2 bases, and 8 bases lay in between. CDR3 sequence: CASSLTGNQPQHF. DNA of the CDR3: TGTGCCAGCAGCCTGACAGGCAATCAGCCCCAGCATTTT.

The V gene is TRBV24-1, the J gene TRBJ2-1, with 8 bases matching TRBD1. With V trimmed by 4 bases and J by 1 base, 5 bases remained unmatched. The germline gives CDR1 KGHDR, CDR2 SFDVKD. The CDR3 consists of 16 residues. CDR3 in amino acids: CATSDSTGGSYNEQFF. In nucleotides, the CDR3 is TGTGCCACCAGTGACAGCACAGGGGGGTCCTACAATGAGCAGTTCTTC.

This chain uses TRBV11-3 with TRBJ2-2; D is unresolved. Germline lookup yields CDR1 SGHNT and CDR2 YENEEA. The CDR3 runs 14 residues. The germline V and J ends were trimmed by 5 bases and 2 bases, with 9 bases remaining between them. CDR3 in DNA: TGTGCCAGCAGCACCAACCCCAACACCGGGGAGCTGTTTTTT. Protein product: CASSTNPNTGELFF.

At least ten counts were recorded for this clonotype. The chain recombines TRBV12-3 or TRBV12-4 with TRBJ1-6, with 10 bases lining up with TRBD1. The CDR3 extends over 14 amino acids. With 6 bases clipped from V and 9 bases from J, the junction kept 5 bases outside the gene matches. CDR3 sequence reads: CASRLGQGFSPLHF. The CDR3 nucleotides are TGTGCCAGCAGGCTGGGACAGGGGTTTTCACCCCTCCACTTT.

This clonotype was counted ten times or more. The chain links TRBV19 to TRBJ1-1; D is uncertain. This CDR3 comprises 14 residues. CDR1 is LNHDA and CDR2 is SQIVND in the germline V gene (reference sequence). Trimming shortened V by 5 bases and J by 5 bases, and 15 bases separated the two germline ends. CDR3 protein: CASSAIYSATEAFF. The CDR3 nucleotides are TGTGCCAGTAGTGCGATATACTCTGCGACTGAAGCTTTCTTT.

This clonotype has ten or more counts. The J gene is TRBJ2-7, the V gene TRBV5-1; D unclear. The CDR3 sequence is 14 residues long. Trimming took 7 bases from V and 1 from J, leaving 15 bases between them. Germline lookup yields CDR1 SGHRS and CDR2 YFSETQ. The CDR3 coding sequence is TGCGCCAGCGCCATCGGAGCAACGTCCTACGAGCAGTACTTC. Amino acid sequence: CASAIGATSYEQYF.

Regarding this clonotype: This clone may be a read error of a much larger clone one base away. This rearrangement joins TRBV12-3 or TRBV12-4 to TRBJ2-5; possible D gene TRBD2, 6 bases. CDR3 length: 14 residues. Trimming removed 6 bases at V and 5 bases at J, with 16 bases between. The CDR3 loop is CASSTGGVVETQYF. CDR3 nucleotide sequence: TGTGCCAGCAGCACAGGCGGGGTCGTGGAGACCCAGTACTTC.

The chain employs TRBV5-5 and TRBJ2-7, with 11 bases fitting TRBD2. The CDR3 spans 15 residues. J gave up 0 bases and V 4 bases, and 3 bases lay outside the gene matches. Per germline, CDR1 SGHKS and CDR2 YYEKEE (reference sequence). CDR3 in amino acids: CASSRTSGGSYEQYF. CDR3 DNA sequence: TGTGCCAGCAGCAGAACTAGCGGGGGCTCCTACGAGCAGTACTTC.

J is TRBJ2-1 and V is TRBV3-1, with D perhaps TRBD2 (6 bases). V shed 0 bases and J shed 5 bases, with 11 bases lying between them. This CDR3 comprises 15 residues. Germline V gene lookup returns CDR1 LGHDT and CDR2 YNNKEL (reference sequence). The CDR3 bases are TGTGCCAGCAGCCAAGATCTAGCGAGACACAATGAGCAGTTCTTC. It is translated as CASSQDLARHNEQFF.

V usage is TRBV9 and J usage is TRBJ2-5; TRBD2 aligns across 8 bases. V dropped 3 bases and J dropped 2; count of bases not matched to a gene: 3. The CDR3 has 14 amino acids. Germline values: CDR1 SGDLS, CDR2 YYNGEE. CDR3 residues: CASSAAGGQETQYF. CDR3 in DNA: TGTGCCAGCAGCGCCGCGGGGGGACAAGAGACCCAGTACTTC.

The chain uses TRBV19 and TRBJ2-7; 12 bases fit TRBD2. The V and J ends lost 4 bases and 4 bases, in that order; junction bases with no gene match: 5. CDR3 length: 15 amino acids. Germline CDR1 and CDR2: LNHDA and SQIVND (reference sequence). The CDR3 spells CASSTWTSGEYEQYF. CDR3 bases: TGTGCCAGTAGTACCTGGACTAGCGGGGAGTACGAGCAGTACTTC.

This clonotype was counted between two and nine times. The chain joins TRBV5-1 to TRBJ1-1; D unresolved. The CDR3 is 13 amino acids. Germline V gives CDR1 SGHRS, CDR2 YFSETQ. Trimming left V 7 bases short and J 4 bases short, with 14 bases between. CDR3 protein: CASRRPGSTEAFF. CDR3 DNA sequence: TGCGCCAGCCGCCGCCCCGGGAGCACTGAAGCTTTCTTT.